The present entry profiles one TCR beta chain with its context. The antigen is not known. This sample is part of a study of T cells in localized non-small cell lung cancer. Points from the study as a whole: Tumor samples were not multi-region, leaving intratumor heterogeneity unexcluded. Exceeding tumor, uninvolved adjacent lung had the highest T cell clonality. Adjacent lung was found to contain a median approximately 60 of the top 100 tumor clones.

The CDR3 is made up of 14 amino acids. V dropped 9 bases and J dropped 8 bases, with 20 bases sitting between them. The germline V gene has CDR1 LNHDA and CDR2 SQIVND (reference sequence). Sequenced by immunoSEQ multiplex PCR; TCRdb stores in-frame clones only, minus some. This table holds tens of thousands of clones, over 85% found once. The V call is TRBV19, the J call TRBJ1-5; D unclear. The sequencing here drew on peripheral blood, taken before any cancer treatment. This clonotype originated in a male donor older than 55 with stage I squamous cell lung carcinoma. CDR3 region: CASRDTGLAEPQHF. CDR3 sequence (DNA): TGTGCCAGCCGAGACACGGGCCTCGCGGAGCCCCAGCATTTT.